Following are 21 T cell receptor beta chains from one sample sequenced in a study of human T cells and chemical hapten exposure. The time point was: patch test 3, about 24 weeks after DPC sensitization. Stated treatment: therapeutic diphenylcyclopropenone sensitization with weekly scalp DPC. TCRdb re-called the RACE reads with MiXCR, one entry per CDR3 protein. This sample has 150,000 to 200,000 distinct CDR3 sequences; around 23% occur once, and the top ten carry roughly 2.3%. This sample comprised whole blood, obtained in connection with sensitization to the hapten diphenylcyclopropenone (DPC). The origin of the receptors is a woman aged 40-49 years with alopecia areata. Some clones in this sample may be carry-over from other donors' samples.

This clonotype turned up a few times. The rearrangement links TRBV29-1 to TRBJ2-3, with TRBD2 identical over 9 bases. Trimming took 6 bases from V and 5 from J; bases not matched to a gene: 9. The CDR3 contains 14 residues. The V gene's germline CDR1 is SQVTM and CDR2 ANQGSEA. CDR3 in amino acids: CSVEEREVGDTQYF. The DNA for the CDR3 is TGCAGCGTCGAGGAGCGGGAGGTGGGAGATACGCAGTATTTT.

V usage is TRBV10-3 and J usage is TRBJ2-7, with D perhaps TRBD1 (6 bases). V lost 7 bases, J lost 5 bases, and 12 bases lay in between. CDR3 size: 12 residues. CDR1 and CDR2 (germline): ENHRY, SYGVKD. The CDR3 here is CAITSGTHEQYF. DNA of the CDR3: TGTGCCATCACCTCGGGGACACACGAGCAGTACTTC.

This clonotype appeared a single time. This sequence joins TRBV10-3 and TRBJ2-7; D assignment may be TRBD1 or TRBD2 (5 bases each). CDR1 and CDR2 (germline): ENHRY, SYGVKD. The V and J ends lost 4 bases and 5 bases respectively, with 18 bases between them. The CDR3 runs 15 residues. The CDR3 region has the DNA TGTGCCATCAGTGCCCCCGGGACGGAAGGCCACGAGCAGTACTTC. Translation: CAISAPGTEGHEQYF.

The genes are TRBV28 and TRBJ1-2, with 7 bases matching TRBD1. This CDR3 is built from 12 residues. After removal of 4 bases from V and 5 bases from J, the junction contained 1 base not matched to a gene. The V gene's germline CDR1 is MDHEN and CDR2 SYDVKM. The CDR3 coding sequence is TGTGCCAGCAGTTCGGGACAGTATGGCTACACCTTC. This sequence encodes CASSSGQYGYTF.

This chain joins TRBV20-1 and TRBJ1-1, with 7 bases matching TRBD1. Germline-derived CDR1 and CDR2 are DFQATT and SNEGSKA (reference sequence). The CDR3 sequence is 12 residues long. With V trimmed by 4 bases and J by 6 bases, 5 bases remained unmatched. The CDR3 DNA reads TGCAGTGCTAAGGGGGCTTGGTCTGAAGCTTTCTTT. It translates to CSAKGAWSEAFF.

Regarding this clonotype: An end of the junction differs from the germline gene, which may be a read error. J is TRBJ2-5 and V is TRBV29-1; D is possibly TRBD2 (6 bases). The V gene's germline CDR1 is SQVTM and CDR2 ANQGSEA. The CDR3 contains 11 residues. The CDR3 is CSGGGEETPYF. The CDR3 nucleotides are TGCAGCGGTGGAGGGGAAGAGACCCCGTACTTC.

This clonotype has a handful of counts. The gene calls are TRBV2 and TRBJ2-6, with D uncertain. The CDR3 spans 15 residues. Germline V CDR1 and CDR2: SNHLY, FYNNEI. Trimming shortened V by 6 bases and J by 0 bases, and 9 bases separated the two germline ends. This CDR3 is CASRQFGSGANVLTF. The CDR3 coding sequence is TGTGCCAGCAGACAGTTTGGCTCTGGGGCCAACGTCCTGACTTTC.

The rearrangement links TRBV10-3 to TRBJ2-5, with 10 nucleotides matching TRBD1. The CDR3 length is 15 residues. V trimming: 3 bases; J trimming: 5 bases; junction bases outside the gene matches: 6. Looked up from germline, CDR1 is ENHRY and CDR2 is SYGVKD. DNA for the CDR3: TGTGCCATCAGTGAACCGGGACAGGGGTATGAGACCCAGTACTTC. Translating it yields CAISEPGQGYETQYF.

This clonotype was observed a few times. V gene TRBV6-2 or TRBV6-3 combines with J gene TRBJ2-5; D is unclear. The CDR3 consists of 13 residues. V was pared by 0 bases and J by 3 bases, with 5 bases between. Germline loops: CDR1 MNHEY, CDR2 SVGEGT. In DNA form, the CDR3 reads TGTGCCAGCAGTTACTCTCGGAAAGAGACCCAGTACTTC. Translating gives CASSYSRKETQYF.

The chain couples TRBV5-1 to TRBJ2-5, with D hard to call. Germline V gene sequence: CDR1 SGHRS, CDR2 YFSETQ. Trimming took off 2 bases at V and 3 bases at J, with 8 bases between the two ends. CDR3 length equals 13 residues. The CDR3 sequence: CASSFPDEETQYF. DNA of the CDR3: TGCGCCAGCAGCTTCCCGGATGAAGAGACCCAGTACTTC.

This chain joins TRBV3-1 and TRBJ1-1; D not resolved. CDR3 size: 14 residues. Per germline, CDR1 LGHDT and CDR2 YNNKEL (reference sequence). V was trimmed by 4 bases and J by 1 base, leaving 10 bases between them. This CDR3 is CASSPKRQNTEAFF. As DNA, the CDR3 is TGTGCCAGCAGCCCGAAGAGACAGAACACTGAAGCTTTCTTT.

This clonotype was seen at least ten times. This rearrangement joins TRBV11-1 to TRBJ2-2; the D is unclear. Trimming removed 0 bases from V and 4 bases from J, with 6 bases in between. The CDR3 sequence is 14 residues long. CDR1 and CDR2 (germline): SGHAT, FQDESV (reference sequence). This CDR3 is CASSLASSTGELFF. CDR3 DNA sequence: TGTGCCAGCAGCTTAGCTAGCAGCACCGGGGAGCTGTTTTTT.

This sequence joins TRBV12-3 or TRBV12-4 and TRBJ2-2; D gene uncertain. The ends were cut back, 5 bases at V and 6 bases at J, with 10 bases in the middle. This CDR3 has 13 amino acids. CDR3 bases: TGTGCCAGCAGTCCCCTACTCCCCGGGGAGCTGTTTTTT. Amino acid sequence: CASSPLLPGELFF.

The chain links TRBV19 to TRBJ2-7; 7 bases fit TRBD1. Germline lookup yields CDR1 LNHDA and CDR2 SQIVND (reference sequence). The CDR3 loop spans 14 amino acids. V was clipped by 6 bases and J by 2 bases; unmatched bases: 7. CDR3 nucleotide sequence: TGTGCCAGTAGCCGTGGGACAGAACCCTACGAGCAGTACTTC. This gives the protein CASSRGTEPYEQYF.

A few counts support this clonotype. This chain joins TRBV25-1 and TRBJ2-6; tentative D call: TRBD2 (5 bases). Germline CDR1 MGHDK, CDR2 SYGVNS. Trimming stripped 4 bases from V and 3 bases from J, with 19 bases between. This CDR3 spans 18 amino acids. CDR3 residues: CASSVEAGRINGANVLTF. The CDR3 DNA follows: TGTGCCAGCAGTGTTGAGGCGGGCAGGATTAATGGGGCCAACGTCCTGACTTTC.

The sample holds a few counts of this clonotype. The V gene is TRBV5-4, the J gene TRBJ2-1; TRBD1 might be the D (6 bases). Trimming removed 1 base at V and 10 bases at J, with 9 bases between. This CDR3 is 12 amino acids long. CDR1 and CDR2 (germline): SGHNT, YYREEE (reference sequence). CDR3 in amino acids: CASSLTGKEQFF. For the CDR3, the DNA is TGTGCCAGCAGCTTGACAGGGAAAGAGCAGTTCTTC. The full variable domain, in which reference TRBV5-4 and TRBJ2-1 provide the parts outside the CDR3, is ETGVTQSPTHLIKTRGQQVTLRCSSQSGHNTVSWYQQALGQGPQFIFQYYREEENGRGNFPPRFSGLQFPNYSSELNVNALELDDSALYLCASSLTGKEQFFGPGTRLTVL.

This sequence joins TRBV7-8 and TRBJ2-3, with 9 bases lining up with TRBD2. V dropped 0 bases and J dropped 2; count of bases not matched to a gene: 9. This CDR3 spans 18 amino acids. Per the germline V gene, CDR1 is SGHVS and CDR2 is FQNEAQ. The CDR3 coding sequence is TGTGCCAGCAGCTTAGCGCTGACTAGCGGACTGGCCACAGATACGCAGTATTTT. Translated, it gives CASSLALTSGLATDTQYF.

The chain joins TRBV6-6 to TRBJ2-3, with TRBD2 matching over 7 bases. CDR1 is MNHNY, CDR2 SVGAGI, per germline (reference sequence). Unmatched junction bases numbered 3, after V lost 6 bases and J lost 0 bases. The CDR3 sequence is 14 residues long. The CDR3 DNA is TGTGCCAGCAGACGGGAGGCTAGCACAGATACGCAGTATTTT. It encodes CASRREASTDTQYF.

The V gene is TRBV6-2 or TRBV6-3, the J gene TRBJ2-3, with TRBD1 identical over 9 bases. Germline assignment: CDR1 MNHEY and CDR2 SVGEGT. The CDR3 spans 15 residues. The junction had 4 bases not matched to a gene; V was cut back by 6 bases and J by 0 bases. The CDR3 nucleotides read TGTGCCAGCAGACCGGACAGGGGCAGCACAGATACGCAGTATTTT. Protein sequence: CASRPDRGSTDTQYF.

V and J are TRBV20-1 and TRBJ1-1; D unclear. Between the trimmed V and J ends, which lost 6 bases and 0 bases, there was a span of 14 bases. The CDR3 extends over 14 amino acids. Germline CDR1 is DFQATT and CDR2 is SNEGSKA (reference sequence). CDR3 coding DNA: TGCAGTGCCAAAGCTTCATGGGTGAACACTGAAGCTTTCTTT. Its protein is CSAKASWVNTEAFF.

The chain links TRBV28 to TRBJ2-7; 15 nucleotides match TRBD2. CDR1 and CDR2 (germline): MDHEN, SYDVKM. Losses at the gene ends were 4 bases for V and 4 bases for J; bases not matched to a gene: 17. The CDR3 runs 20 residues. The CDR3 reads CASSSPPGTSGRIRLYEQYF. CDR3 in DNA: TGTGCCAGCAGTTCTCCCCCCGGGACTAGCGGGAGGATTCGCCTTTACGAGCAGTACTTC.